One and the same sample provided the 14 T cell receptor beta chains below, sequenced in a study of T cells in Graves' hyperthyroidism and ophthalmopathy. There were TCR beta CDR3 regions amplified from RNA transcripts. TCR CDR3 regions were first amplified by RT-PCR with HTBI primers. TCRdb recomputed calls from the multiplex PCR reads with MiXCR, one row per CDR3 protein. The sample consists of some 370,000 distinct CDR3 sequences, about an eighth of them appearing once. The sample taken for sequencing was blood. These receptors all stem from a man aged 45-65 years with Graves' ophthalmopathy.

About this clonotype: A much larger clone differs by one base, so this may be a read error. This sequence joins TRBV12-3 or TRBV12-4 and TRBJ1-5; 7 nucleotides match TRBD1. The CDR3 contains 13 residues. J lost 3 bases, V lost 6 bases, and 2 bases had no gene match. CDR3 amino acids: CASRDRNNQPQHF. CDR3 DNA: TGTGCCAGCAGGGACAGGAACAATCAGCCCCAGCATTTT.

This chain joins TRBV4-1 and TRBJ2-2, with D perhaps TRBD1 (6 bases). The CDR3 is 17 amino acids. V lost 0 bases and J 0 bases, leaving 11 bases between the germline ends. CDR1 and CDR2 (germline): MGHRA, YSYEKL. CDR3 sequence reads: CASSQDVGTTNTGELFF. The CDR3 nucleotides are TGCGCCAGCAGCCAAGATGTGGGGACAACGAACACCGGGGAGCTGTTTTTT.

Note on this clonotype: A much larger clone is a single base away; this may be a read error. The chain couples TRBV7-8 to TRBJ2-5; 9 bases align to TRBD2. The CDR3 runs to 15 residues. Germline values: CDR1 SGHVS, CDR2 FQNEAQ. CDR3 sequence reads: CAGSWSGTSIETQYF. The CDR3 DNA follows: TGTGCCGGCAGCTGGTCCGGGACTAGCATCGAGACCCAGTACTTC.

In this sample, this clonotype turned up a few times. This CDR3 is CASATGDSNQPQHF. DNA for the CDR3: TGTGCCAGTGCCACAGGAGATAGCAATCAGCCCCAGCATTTT. The chain links TRBV6-2 or TRBV6-3 to TRBJ1-5; possible D gene TRBD1, 5 bases. The CDR3 runs 14 residues. The V gene's germline CDR1 is MNHEY and CDR2 SVGEGT. V gave up 9 bases and J gave up 0 bases, with 12 bases separating them.

Ten or more counts support this clonotype. The chain joins TRBV3-1 to TRBJ2-3, with TRBD2 matching 7 bases. There are 16 residues in the CDR3. The V segment lost 4 bases and the J segment 1 base; nucleotides outside the gene matches: 8. CDR1 and CDR2 from the germline V gene are LGHDT and YNNKEL (reference sequence). The CDR3 DNA reads TGTGCCAGCAGCCCCCTGGCGGGAGATGGCACAGATACGCAGTATTTT. Its protein product is CASSPLAGDGTDTQYF.

This clonotype was recorded at least ten times. This sequence joins TRBV2 and TRBJ1-5, with D possibly TRBD1 on 5 matching bases. The CDR3 sequence is 15 residues long. Germline values: CDR1 SNHLY, CDR2 FYNNEI. Trimming shortened V by 4 bases and J by 2 bases, and 12 bases separated the two germline ends. This CDR3 reads CASSVLRGGNQPQHF. Here the CDR3 DNA reads TGTGCCAGCAGTGTTTTAAGGGGCGGCAATCAGCCCCAGCATTTT. Full variable domain (outside the CDR3, taken from reference TRBV2 and TRBJ1-5): EPEVTQTPSHQVTQMGQEVILRCVPISNHLYFYWYRQILGQKVEFLVSFYNNEISEKSEIFDDQFSVERPDGSNFTLKIRSTKLEDSAMYFCASSVLRGGNQPQHFGDGTRLSIL.

Notes on this clonotype: One base away lies a much larger clone, so this may be a sequencing read error. V and J are TRBV10-3 and TRBJ2-1; 10 bases are shared with TRBD2. Germline V CDR1 and CDR2: ENHRY, SYGVKD. The ends lost 3 bases at V and 11 bases at J; junction bases unmatched: 13. The CDR3 has 16 residues. The DNA for the CDR3 is TGTGCCATCAGTGACCCTCAGCGGGGGGGCCAGGGTAAGCAGTTCTTC. As protein: CAISDPQRGGQGKQFF.

About this clonotype itself: A read error may account for a junction end that differs from germline. V gene TRBV29-1 combines with J gene TRBJ1-2; D possibly corresponds to TRBD1 (5 bases). Germline V CDR1 and CDR2: SQVTM, ANQGSEA. The length of the CDR3 is 12 residues. The CDR3 DNA is TGCAGCGTTCAAGAGGGGAAGGCTGGCTACACCTTC. The encoded protein is CSVQEGKAGYTF.

The table lists this clonotype with many counts. The chain couples TRBV19 to TRBJ1-1; 7 bases line up with TRBD1. This CDR3 comprises 14 residues. Germline V gene data show CDR1 as LNHDA and CDR2 as SQIVND (reference sequence). Germline trimming cut 6 bases from V and 0 bases from J; bases unmatched to any gene: 4. The CDR3 region is CASRDRIMNTEAFF. In DNA, the CDR3 is TGTGCCAGTAGGGACAGGATAATGAACACTGAAGCTTTCTTT.

The chain employs TRBV7-9 and TRBJ1-1; possibly TRBD1 for D (5 bases). The CDR3 contains 14 residues. Deletions cut 1 base from V and 5 bases from J, with 11 bases between. The germline V gene has CDR1 SEHNR and CDR2 FQNEAQ (reference sequence). The CDR3 region has the DNA TGTGCCAGCAGCTTAGACCTGCCAGGGACTGAAGCTTTCTTT. Translated: CASSLDLPGTEAFF.

This chain joins TRBV20-1 and TRBJ2-7; TRBD1 agrees at 7 bases. After removal of 3 bases from V and 0 bases from J, the junction contained 8 bases not matched to a gene. Germline-derived CDR1 and CDR2 are DFQATT and SNEGSKA (reference sequence). The CDR3 is made up of 15 amino acids. The CDR3 region has the DNA TGCAGTGCTAGGGAGCCGGGACAGACCTCCTACGAGCAGTACTTC. As protein: CSAREPGQTSYEQYF.

This clonotype was seen ten or more times. The chain combines TRBV30 with TRBJ2-5, with 7 nucleotides matching TRBD2. CDR3 size: 12 residues. Germline CDR1 and CDR2: GTSNPN and SVGIG (reference sequence). The J segment lost 3 bases and the V segment lost 5 bases, leaving 3 bases of the junction unmatched. CDR3 in DNA: TGTGCCTGGGTTGCGGGAGAAGAGACCCAGTACTTC. It codes for CAWVAGEETQYF.

This rearrangement joins TRBV12-3 or TRBV12-4 to TRBJ1-6, with unresolved D. V lost 3 bases, J lost 5 bases, and 8 bases lay in between. This CDR3 region has 14 residues. CDR3 in DNA: TGTGCCAGCAGTTTGAGACACGATAATTCACCCCTCCACTTT. Amino acid sequence: CASSLRHDNSPLHF.

This clonotype showed up many times. V is TRBV2 and J is TRBJ1-1; D is possibly TRBD1 (5 bases). The CDR3 loop spans 14 amino acids. The V gene's germline CDR1 is SNHLY and CDR2 FYNNEI. V lost 3 bases and J 0 bases, leaving 8 bases between the germline ends. CDR3 bases: TGTGCCAGCAGTGAGGGCAGGGTGAACACTGAAGCTTTCTTT. Its protein is CASSEGRVNTEAFF.